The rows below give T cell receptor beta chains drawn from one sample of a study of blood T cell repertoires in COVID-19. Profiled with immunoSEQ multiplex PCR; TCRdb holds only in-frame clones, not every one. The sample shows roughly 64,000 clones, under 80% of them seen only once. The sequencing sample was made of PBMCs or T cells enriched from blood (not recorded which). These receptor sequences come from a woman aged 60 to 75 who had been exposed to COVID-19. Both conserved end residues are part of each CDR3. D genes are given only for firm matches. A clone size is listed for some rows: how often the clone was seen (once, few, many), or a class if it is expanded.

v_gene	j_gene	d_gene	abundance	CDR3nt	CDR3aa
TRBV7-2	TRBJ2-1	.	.	TGTGCCAGCAGCCCCACCCGAGGAATCATTCCTAATGAGCAGTTCTTC	CASSPTRGIIPNEQFF
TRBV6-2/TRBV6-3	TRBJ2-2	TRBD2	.	TGTGCCAGCAGTTACTCGCGGCTAGCGGGAGCCACCGGGGAGCTGTTTTTT	CASSYSRLAGATGELFF
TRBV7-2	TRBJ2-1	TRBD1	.	TGTGCCAGCAGCACCTTACCGGGACAGTCGAATGAGCAGTTCTTC	CASSTLPGQSNEQFF
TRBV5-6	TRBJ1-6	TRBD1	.	TGTGCCAGCAGCTGGGACAGGGGAAGAGATTCACCCCTCCACTTT	CASSWDRGRDSPLHF
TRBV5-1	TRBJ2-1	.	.	TGCGCCAGCAGCTTGGCCGGGGTGGAGTACAATGAGCAGTTCTTC	CASSLAGVEYNEQFF
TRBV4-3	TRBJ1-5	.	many	TGCGCCAGCAGCCAAGATCTCCCAGGGGCAAGGAGCAATCAGCCCCAGCATTTT	CASSQDLPGARSNQPQHF
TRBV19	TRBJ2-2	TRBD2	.	TGTGCCAGTAGTGTTCCGGGACTACAGAACACCGGGGAGCTGTTTTTT	CASSVPGLQNTGELFF
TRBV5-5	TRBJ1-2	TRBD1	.	TGTGCCAGCAGCCAAGGGACAGGGGGTTATGGCTACACCTTC	CASSQGTGGYGYTF
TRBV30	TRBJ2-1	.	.	TGTGCCTGGAGTGTAGAGCTCCGAAGTGAGCAGTTCTTC	CAWSVELRSEQFF
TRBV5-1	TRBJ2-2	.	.	TGCGCCAGCAGCTTGGACATAAACACCGGGGAGCTGTTTTTT	CASSLDINTGELFF
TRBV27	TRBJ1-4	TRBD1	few	TGTGCCAGCAGTAACAACAGGGGCAGGAGTGAAAAACTGTTTTTT	CASSNNRGRSEKLFF
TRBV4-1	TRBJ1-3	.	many	TGCGCCAGCAGCCAATTAAAATCGGGTTTCCTGAACACCATATATTTT	CASSQLKSGFLNTIYF
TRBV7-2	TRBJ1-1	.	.	TGTGCCAGCAGTCACGAAAACAGGGTCACTGAAGCTTTCTTT	CASSHENRVTEAFF
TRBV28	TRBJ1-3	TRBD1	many	TGTGCCAGCAGTTTCGGGGGACAGAGAAACACCATATATTTT	CASSFGGQRNTIYF
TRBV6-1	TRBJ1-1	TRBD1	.	TGTGCCAGCAGTGAAGCGTCAGGGGGTGAAGCTTTCTTT	CASSEASGGEAFF
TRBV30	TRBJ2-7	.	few	TGTGCCTGGAGTTCGAAGCGGGTTAGCTCCTACGAGCAGTACTTC	CAWSSKRVSSYEQYF
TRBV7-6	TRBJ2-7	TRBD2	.	TGTGCCAGCAGCTTAGCTCTAGCGGGTCCCTACGAGCAGTACTTC	CASSLALAGPYEQYF
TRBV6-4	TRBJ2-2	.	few	TGTGCCAGCAGTGACAGGGGGACCGGGGAGCTGTTTTTT	CASSDRGTGELFF
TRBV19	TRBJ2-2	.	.	TGTGCCAGTAGAGGCGGTAGTCCCGGGGAGCTGTTTTTT	CASRGGSPGELFF
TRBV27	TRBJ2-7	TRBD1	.	TGTGCCAGCAGTTTCCGGACAGGTAGGGACGAGCAGTACTTC	CASSFRTGRDEQYF
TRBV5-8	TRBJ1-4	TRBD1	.	TGTGCCAGCAGCCCGGACAGGGCAAAACTGTTTTTT	CASSPDRAKLFF
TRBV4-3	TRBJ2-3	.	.	TGCGCCAGCAGCCAAGGACCGGGAATCGGCACAGATACGCAGTATTTT	CASSQGPGIGTDTQYF
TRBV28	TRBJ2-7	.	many	TGTGCCAGCAGGATTAGTGGAGCCTACGAGCAGTACTTC	CASRISGAYEQYF
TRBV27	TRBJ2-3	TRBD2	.	TGTGCCAGCAGTTTCTTGGCGGGAGGAAGCACAGATACGCAGTATTTT	CASSFLAGGSTDTQYF
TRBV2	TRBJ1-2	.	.	TGTGCCAGCAGTGGATCCTCGAGGGGGGGAGGCTACACCTTC	CASSGSSRGGGYTF
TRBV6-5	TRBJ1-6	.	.	TGTGCCAGCAGTTCGGGAAGGGAGGGGAATTCACCCCTCCACTTT	CASSSGREGNSPLHF
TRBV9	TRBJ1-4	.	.	TGTGCCAGCAGCCCTCAAGGGCGGGAGGCGAAACTGTTTTTT	CASSPQGREAKLFF